This TCR beta chain was sequenced during a study of blood T cell repertoires in COVID-19 (dated by TCRdb to 2018 to 2021). About the full investigation: Collaborator samples came from the United States, Italy and Spain and covered acute and convalescent phases of COVID-19. A freely available public database, intended as a resource for researchers studying the immune response to SARS-CoV-2, is where the repertoires were released. The prospective study material was composed of cDNA or gDNA derived from T cells, B-cell-depleted T cells, or PBMCs. The samples were drawn from two sources: the first 160 participants of the ongoing ImmuneRACE study, and some 1,300 subjects contributed by 6 global collaborators. Nearly every sample came with metadata listing a de-identified subject ID, COVID-19 status, age in years and sex. Subjects who had been exposed to COVID-19, were actively infected with it, or had recovered from it provided the deeply sampled blood TCRbeta repertoires that made up the dataset. Where available, HLA class I and class II types were obtained from metadata supplied by the sample provider rather than from assay-based typing.

TCRbeta CDR3 regions were amplified from genomic DNA using the immunoSEQ Assay, a bias-controlled multiplex PCR. As for how the authors treated the data: Nucleated cell counts per sample were estimated from amplification of reference gene primers within the assay. Sequence reads were collapsed and filtered to measure the absolute abundance of every unique TCRbeta CDR3 rearrangement. For each sample, productive Simpson clonality was calculated as the square root of Simpson's diversity index across productive rearrangements. TCRdb provides this immuneACCESS table in a form limited to in-frame rearrangements. Some clones are lacking; in checked studies, under half of them reflect an unresolved V gene, and why the rest are absent is not known. For V, J and clone size, that table is used; D and trimming come from the DNA. Within this sample are approximately 360,000 clones, with 88% of them counted one time only. Approximately 1% of the sample is in the top ten clones.

Concerning this clone itself: Its target antigen remains unknown. Nothing much larger sits one base from this clone, and base qualities are not available.

Participants in the prospective study were enrolled through a virtual design, were aged about 18 to 90 years, and lived in some 24 United States geographic areas. In the prospective study, participants were assigned to cohorts based on the clinical history participants reported in a screening survey and a study questionnaire. In the prospective study, whole blood, serum and a nasopharyngeal or oropharyngeal swab were collected from each participant by mobile phlebotomists. Additional blood draws and questionnaires over an approximately 2-month period could optionally be provided by prospective study participants. Before DNA extraction, blood samples from the prospective study were shipped at room temperature or frozen. Overall results and qualifications from the work: The amount of clinical and demographic metadata varied by source and participant and was provided uncurated.

The CDR3 sequence holds 16 residues, the cysteine and phenylalanine included. The kept DNA is CDR3 alone, 48 bases in frame from the first base. From V the trimming removes 7 bases and from J it removes 2 bases, while the gene matches leave 11 bases of the junction unaccounted for. CDR1 LNHDA and CDR2 SQIVND were looked up in the germline V gene (reference sequence). This sequence originates from a young woman with acute COVID-19. The V gene is TRBV19 and the J gene is TRBJ1-5; TRBD1 matches 7 bases in the middle. Source material: PBMCs or T cells enriched from blood (not recorded which). In nucleotides, the sequence is TGTGCCAGTATGGACAGGCAATTAGGGGGCAATCAGCCCCAGCATTTT. This gives the protein CASMDRQLGGNQPQHF.